The 15 T cell receptor beta chains below were found in one sample sequenced in a study of blood T cell repertoires in COVID-19. Repertoires were generated with immunoSEQ multiplex PCR, while TCRdb's copy carries only in-frame clones and drops some. In the table there are fewer than 350,000 clones, 85% to 90% of which are singletons. The sequencing input was peripheral blood. The receptor set was obtained from a woman aged 25 to 39 with COVID-19, enrolled during active disease.

The rearrangement links TRBV14 to TRBJ2-3; 7 bases are shared with TRBD1. Trimming removed 0 bases from V and 3 bases from J; junction bases left unmatched: 6. Germline CDR1 SGHDN, CDR2 FVKESK. The CDR3 spans 16 residues. CDR3 nucleotide sequence: TGTGCCAGCAGCCAAGAGTTAGGGGGCGCGACAGATACGCAGTATTTT. Translation gives CASSQELGGATDTQYF. The full variable domain, with the rest looked up from reference TRBV14 and TRBJ2-3, is EAGVTQFPSHSVIEKGQTVTLRCDPISGHDNLYWYRRVMGKEIKFLLHFVKESKQDESGMPNNRFLAERTGGTYSTLKVQPAELEDSGVYFCASSQELGGATDTQYFGPGTRLTVL.

A remark on this clone: A junction boundary mismatches the germline segment, possibly from a read error. The chain joins TRBV6-1 to TRBJ1-4; 7 nucleotides agree with TRBD1. The CDR3 totals 12 residues. Germline CDR1 and CDR2: MNHNS and SASEGT. CDR3 coding DNA: TGTGCCAGCAGTGAGGGCCGGGGACAGCCAGCTTTT. Its protein product is CASSEGRGQPAF.

The V call is TRBV6-5, the J call TRBJ2-1, with D unclear. CDR1 MNHEY and CDR2 SVGAGI come from the germline V gene. The CDR3 runs to 15 residues. V lost 4 bases, J lost 3 bases, and 13 bases lay in between. The DNA for the CDR3 is TGTGCCAGCAGTTGGAGACTTAGCAGCTACAATGAGCAGTTCTTC. It encodes CASSWRLSSYNEQFF.

The chain links TRBV29-1 to TRBJ1-2; no definite D call. Trimming took off 7 bases at V and 6 bases at J, with 15 bases between the two ends. This CDR3 is built from 12 residues. Germline values: CDR1 SQVTM, CDR2 ANQGSEA. Here the CDR3 reads CSAVTPLDGYTF. The CDR3 nucleotides are TGCAGCGCCGTAACACCCTTGGATGGCTACACCTTC. The variable domain in full, completed from reference TRBV29-1 and TRBJ1-2, reads SAVISQKPSRDICQRGTSLTIQCQVDSQVTMMFWYRQQPGQSLTLIATANQGSEATYESGFVIDKFPISRPNLTFSTLTVSNMSPEDSSIYLCSAVTPLDGYTFGSGTRLTVV.

The chain links TRBV9 to TRBJ2-1; maybe TRBD1 (5 bases). CDR3 size: 16 residues. Germline-derived CDR1 and CDR2 are SGDLS and YYNGEE. V lost 0 bases to trimming and J lost 3 bases, with 13 bases between them. The DNA of the CDR3 is TGTGCCAGCAGCGTAGTGGGGCAGGGCGTCTACAATGAGCAGTTCTTC. Translated: CASSVVGQGVYNEQFF.

The chain links TRBV11-2 to TRBJ2-5, with 7 bases identical to TRBD1. CDR3 length: 11 residues. CDR1 and CDR2 (germline): SGHAT, FQNNGV. The V gene end was trimmed by 5 bases and the J gene end by 9 bases; junction bases not matched to a gene: 3. Here the CDR3 reads CASSPGGAQYF. The CDR3 DNA reads as TGTGCCAGCAGCCCAGGGGGAGCCCAGTACTTC.

The chain is built from TRBV29-1 and TRBJ1-1; no definite D call. Trimming left V 7 bases short and J 2 bases short, with 17 bases between. The germline gives CDR1 SQVTM, CDR2 ANQGSEA. CDR3 length equals 14 residues. The CDR3 sequence is CSARHRILNTEAFF. In DNA, the CDR3 is TGCAGCGCTCGCCACAGAATATTAAACACTGAAGCTTTCTTT.

V usage is TRBV5-4 and J usage is TRBJ2-5; 10 bases are shared with TRBD2. The CDR3 loop spans 17 amino acids. Losses at the gene ends were 2 bases for V and 4 bases for J; bases not matched to a gene: 11. Germline assignment: CDR1 SGHNT and CDR2 YYREEE (reference sequence). The CDR3 here is CASSLNLAGAGGETQYF. The CDR3 DNA reads as TGTGCCAGCAGCTTAAACCTAGCGGGGGCGGGAGGAGAGACCCAGTACTTC.

V gene TRBV20-1 combines with J gene TRBJ2-2; the match to TRBD2 covers 9 bases. The junction had 8 bases not matched to a gene; V was cut back by 3 bases and J by 6 bases. CDR1 is DFQATT, CDR2 SNEGSKA, per germline (reference sequence). This CDR3 region has 15 residues. This CDR3 reads CSASLPRGGPGELFF. The CDR3 DNA reads TGCAGTGCTAGTCTCCCGCGGGGGGGCCCCGGGGAGCTGTTTTTT.

The chain joins TRBV19 to TRBJ2-7; 11 bases fit TRBD2. Germline lookup yields CDR1 LNHDA and CDR2 SQIVND (reference sequence). This CDR3 region has 17 residues. The J segment lost 1 base and the V segment lost 5 bases, leaving 10 bases of the junction unmatched. For the CDR3, the DNA is TGTGCCAGTAGTTTCTCACAACTAGCGGGGGTGTCCTACGAGCAGTACTTC. It yields the protein CASSFSQLAGVSYEQYF.

This sequence joins TRBV7-9 and TRBJ1-5, with D tentatively TRBD1 (6 bases). The CDR3 has 13 residues. Germline values: CDR1 SEHNR, CDR2 FQNEAQ (reference sequence). V was clipped by 2 bases and J by 7 bases, with 9 bases between them. The CDR3 DNA follows: TGTGCCAGCAGCTTAACAGGGACGCAGCCCCAGCATTTT. Its translation is CASSLTGTQPQHF.

The gene calls are TRBV25-1 and TRBJ1-6; maybe TRBD1 (6 bases). The germline V and J ends were trimmed by 5 bases and 3 bases, with 14 bases remaining between them. The germline V gene encodes CDR1 MGHDK and CDR2 SYGVNS. This CDR3 region has 16 residues. The chain's CDR3 is CASSPIGQSYNSPLHF. For the CDR3, the DNA is TGTGCCAGCAGTCCCATCGGACAGAGCTATAATTCACCCCTCCACTTT.

The chain uses TRBV9 and TRBJ2-2; D unresolved. The CDR3 is made up of 15 amino acids. Trimming cost V 4 bases and J 1 base, with 11 bases left between them. In germline, CDR1 is SGDLS, CDR2 YYNGEE. CDR3 sequence: CASSPHPGNTGELFF. The CDR3 region has the DNA TGTGCCAGCAGCCCCCACCCCGGGAACACCGGGGAGCTGTTTTTT. The full variable domain, rest sourced from reference TRBV9 and TRBJ2-2, is DSGVTQTPKHLITATGQRVTLRCSPRSGDLSVYWYQQSLDQGLQFLIQYYNGEERAKGNILERFSAQQFPDLHSELNLSSLELGDSALYFCASSPHPGNTGELFFGEGSRLTVL.

The chain links TRBV18 to TRBJ2-5, with TRBD2 matching over 10 bases. V lost 1 base and J lost 9; bases outside the gene matches: 14. Germline CDR1 is KGHSH and CDR2 is LQKENI. CDR3 length equals 17 residues. The CDR3: CASSPLGLADLKSPQYF. CDR3 sequence (DNA): TGTGCCAGCTCACCACTTGGACTAGCGGACCTCAAGAGTCCCCAGTACTTC.

The rearrangement joins TRBV27 to TRBJ1-2, with D unresolved. The germline V and J ends were trimmed by 4 bases and 4 bases, with 16 bases remaining between them. Germline CDR1 reads MNHEY; CDR2 reads SMNVEV (reference sequence). This CDR3 is built from 15 residues. This CDR3 is CASSSRSPRGYGYTF. The CDR3 coding sequence is TGTGCCAGCAGTTCCCGATCCCCCCGAGGCTATGGCTACACCTTC.